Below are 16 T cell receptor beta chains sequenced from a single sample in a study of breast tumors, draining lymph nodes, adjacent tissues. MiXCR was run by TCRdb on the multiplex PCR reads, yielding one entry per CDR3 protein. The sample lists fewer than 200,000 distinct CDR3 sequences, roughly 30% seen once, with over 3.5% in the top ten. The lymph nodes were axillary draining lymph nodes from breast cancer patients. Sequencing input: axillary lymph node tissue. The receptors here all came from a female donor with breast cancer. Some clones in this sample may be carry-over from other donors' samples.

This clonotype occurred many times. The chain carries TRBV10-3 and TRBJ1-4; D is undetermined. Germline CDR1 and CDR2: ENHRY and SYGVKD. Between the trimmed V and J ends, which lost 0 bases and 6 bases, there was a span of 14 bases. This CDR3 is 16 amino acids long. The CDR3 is CAISESPDKSYEKLFF. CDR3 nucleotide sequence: TGTGCCATCAGTGAGTCCCCCGACAAATCTTATGAAAAACTGTTTTTT.

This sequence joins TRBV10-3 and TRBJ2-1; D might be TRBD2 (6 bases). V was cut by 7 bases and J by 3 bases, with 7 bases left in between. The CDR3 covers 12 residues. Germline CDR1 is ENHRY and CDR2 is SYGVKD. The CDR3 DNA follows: TGTGCCATCATGACTAGCTACAATGAGCAGTTCTTC. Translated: CAIMTSYNEQFF.

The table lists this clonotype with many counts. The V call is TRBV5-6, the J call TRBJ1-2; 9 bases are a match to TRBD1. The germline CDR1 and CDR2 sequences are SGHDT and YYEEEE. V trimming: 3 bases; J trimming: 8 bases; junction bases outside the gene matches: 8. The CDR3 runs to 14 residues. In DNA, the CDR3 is TGTGCCAGCAGCTCCGGACAGGGGTATTCGGGCTACACCTTC. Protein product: CASSSGQGYSGYTF.

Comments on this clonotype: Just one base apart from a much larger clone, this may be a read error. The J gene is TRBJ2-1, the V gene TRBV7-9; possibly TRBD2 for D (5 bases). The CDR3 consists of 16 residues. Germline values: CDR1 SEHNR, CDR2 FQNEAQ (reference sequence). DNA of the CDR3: TGTGCCAGCAGCTATTCCCCAGGACTTTCCTACTATGAGCAGTTCTTC. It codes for CASSYSPGLSYYEQFF.

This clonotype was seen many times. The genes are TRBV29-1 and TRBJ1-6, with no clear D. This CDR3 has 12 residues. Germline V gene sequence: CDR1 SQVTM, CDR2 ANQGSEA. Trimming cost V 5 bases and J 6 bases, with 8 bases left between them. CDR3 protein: CSVREGNSPLHF. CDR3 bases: TGCAGCGTTCGAGAGGGTAATTCACCCCTCCACTTT.

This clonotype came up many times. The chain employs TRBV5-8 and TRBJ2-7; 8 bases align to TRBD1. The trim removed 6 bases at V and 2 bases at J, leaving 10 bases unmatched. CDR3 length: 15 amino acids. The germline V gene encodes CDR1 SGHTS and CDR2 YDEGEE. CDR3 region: CASTSRRTGTYEQYF. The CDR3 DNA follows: TGTGCCAGCACCTCTCGGAGGACAGGGACCTACGAGCAGTACTTC.

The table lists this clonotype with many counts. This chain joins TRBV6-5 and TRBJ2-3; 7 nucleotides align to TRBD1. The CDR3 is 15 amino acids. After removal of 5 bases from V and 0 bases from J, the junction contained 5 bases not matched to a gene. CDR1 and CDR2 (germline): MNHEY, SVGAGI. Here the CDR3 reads CASSTTGFSTDTQYF. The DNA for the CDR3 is TGTGCCAGCAGTACGACAGGGTTTAGCACAGATACGCAGTATTTT.

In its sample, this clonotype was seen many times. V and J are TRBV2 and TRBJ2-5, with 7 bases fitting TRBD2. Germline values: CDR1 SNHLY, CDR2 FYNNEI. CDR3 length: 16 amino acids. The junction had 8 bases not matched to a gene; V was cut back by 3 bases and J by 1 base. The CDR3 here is CASSERGGRSQETQYF. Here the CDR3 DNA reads TGTGCCAGCAGTGAGCGGGGAGGGAGAAGCCAAGAGACCCAGTACTTC. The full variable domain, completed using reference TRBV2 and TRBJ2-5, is EPEVTQTPSHQVTQMGQEVILRCVPISNHLYFYWYRQILGQKVEFLVSFYNNEISEKSEIFDDQFSVERPDGSNFTLKIRSTKLEDSAMYFCASSERGGRSQETQYFGPGTRLLVL.

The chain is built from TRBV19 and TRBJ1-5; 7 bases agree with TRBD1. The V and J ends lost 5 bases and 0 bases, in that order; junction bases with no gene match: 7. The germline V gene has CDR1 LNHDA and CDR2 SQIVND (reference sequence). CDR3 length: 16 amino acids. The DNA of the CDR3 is TGTGCCAGTAGTTTCAGACAGGGTTATAGCAATCAGCCCCAGCATTTT. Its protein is CASSFRQGYSNQPQHF. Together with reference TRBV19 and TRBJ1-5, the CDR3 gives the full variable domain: DGGITQSPKYLFRKEGQNVTLSCEQNLNHDAMYWYRQDPGQGLRLIYYSQIVNDFQKGDIAEGYSVSREKKESFPLTVTSAQKNPTAFYLCASSFRQGYSNQPQHFGDGTRLSIL.

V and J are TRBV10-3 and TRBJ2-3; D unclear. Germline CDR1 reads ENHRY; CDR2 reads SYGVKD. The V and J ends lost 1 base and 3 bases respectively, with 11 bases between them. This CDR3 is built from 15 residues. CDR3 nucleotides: TGTGCCATCAGTGAGTTTAGCATCGGGACAGATACGCAGTATTTT. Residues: CAISEFSIGTDTQYF.

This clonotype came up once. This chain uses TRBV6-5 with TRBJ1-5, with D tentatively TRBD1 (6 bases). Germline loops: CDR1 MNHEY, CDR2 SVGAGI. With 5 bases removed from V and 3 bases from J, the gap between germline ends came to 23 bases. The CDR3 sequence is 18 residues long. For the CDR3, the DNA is TGTGCCAGCAGTGGCGGAATGGGGGGCTACACTCCCAATCAGCCCCAGCATTTT. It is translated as CASSGGMGGYTPNQPQHF.

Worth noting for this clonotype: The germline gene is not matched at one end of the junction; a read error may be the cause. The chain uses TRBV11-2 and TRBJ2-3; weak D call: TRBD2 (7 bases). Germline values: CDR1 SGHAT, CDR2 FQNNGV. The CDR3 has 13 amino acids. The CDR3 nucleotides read TGTGCCAACAGCCTAGGGGGGGCAGATACGCAGTATTTT. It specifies CANSLGGADTQYF.

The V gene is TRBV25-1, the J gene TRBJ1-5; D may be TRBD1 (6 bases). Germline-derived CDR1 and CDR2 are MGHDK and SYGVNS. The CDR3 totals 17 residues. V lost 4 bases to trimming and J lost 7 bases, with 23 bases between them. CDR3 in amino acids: CASSARGDTGLGQPQHF. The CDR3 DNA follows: TGTGCCAGCAGTGCTAGAGGGGACACAGGGTTGGGACAGCCCCAGCATTTT.

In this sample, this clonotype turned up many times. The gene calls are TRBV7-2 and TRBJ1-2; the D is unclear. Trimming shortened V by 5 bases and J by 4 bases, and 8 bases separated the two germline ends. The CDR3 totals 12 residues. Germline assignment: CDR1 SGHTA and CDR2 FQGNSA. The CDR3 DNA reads TGTGCCAGCAGCACCTCACCCTATGGCTACACCTTC. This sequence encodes CASSTSPYGYTF. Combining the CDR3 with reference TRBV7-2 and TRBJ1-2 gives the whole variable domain GAGVSQSPSNKVTEKGKDVELRCDPISGHTALYWYRQSLGQGLEFLIYFQGNSAPDKSGLPSDRFSAERTGGSVSTLTIQRTQQEDSAVYLCASSTSPYGYTFGSGTRLTVV.

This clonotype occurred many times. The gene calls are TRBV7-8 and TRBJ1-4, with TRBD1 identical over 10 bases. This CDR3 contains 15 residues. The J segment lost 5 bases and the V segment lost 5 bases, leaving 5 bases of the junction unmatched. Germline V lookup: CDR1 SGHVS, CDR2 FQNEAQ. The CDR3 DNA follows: TGTGCCAGCAGCGACCGGGACAGGGGCAATGAAAAACTGTTTTTT. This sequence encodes CASSDRDRGNEKLFF.

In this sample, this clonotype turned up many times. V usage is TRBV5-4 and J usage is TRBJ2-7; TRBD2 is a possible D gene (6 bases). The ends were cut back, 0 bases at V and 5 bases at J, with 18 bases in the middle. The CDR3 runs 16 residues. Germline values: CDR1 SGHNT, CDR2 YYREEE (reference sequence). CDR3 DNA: TGTGCCAGCAGCTTGGGGGGAGCAGCGGGTCGGGACGAGCAGTACTTC. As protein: CASSLGGAAGRDEQYF.